The next 14 T cell receptor beta chains were all read from a single sample in a study of blood T cell repertoires in COVID-19. Data came from immunoSEQ multiplex PCR; TCRdb stores just in-frame clones and leaves some out. The table has 330,000 or so clones, about nine tenths seen once. Sequences were obtained from peripheral blood. All receptors come from a man aged 25 to 40 with COVID-19, enrolled during active disease.

This rearrangement joins TRBV18 to TRBJ2-1; TRBD2 aligns across 9 bases. V shed 3 bases, J shed 2 bases, and the junction held 2 bases outside the gene matches. Germline V gives CDR1 KGHSH, CDR2 LQKENI. The length of the CDR3 is 15 residues. This chain's CDR3 is CASSPIAGAYNEQFF. As DNA, the CDR3 is TGTGCCAGCTCACCGATAGCGGGAGCCTACAATGAGCAGTTCTTC.

CDR3 DNA: TGTGCCACCAGCACCCAACCGACAGGGAAGACTGGAAACACCATATATTTT. Protein: CATSTQPTGKTGNTIYF. This chain uses TRBV15 with TRBJ1-3, with 7 bases aligning to TRBD1. In germline, CDR1 is LNHNV, CDR2 YYDKDF (reference sequence). The CDR3 runs to 17 residues. V shed 4 bases, J shed 2 bases, and the junction held 11 bases outside the gene matches.

The chain links TRBV5-1 to TRBJ1-1; D may be TRBD1 (5 bases). Trimming took 2 bases from V and 2 from J, leaving 10 bases between them. Germline V lookup: CDR1 SGHRS, CDR2 YFSETQ. This CDR3 is built from 14 residues. CDR3 loop: CASSLGGTNTEAFF. The CDR3, as DNA: TGCGCCAGCAGCTTAGGAGGGACCAACACTGAAGCTTTCTTT.

The chain couples TRBV6-5 to TRBJ2-7; 8 bases map to TRBD1. CDR3 length: 15 amino acids. Trimming at V came to 6 bases and at J to 3 bases, leaving 10 bases not matched to a gene. Per the germline V gene, CDR1 is MNHEY and CDR2 is SVGAGI. The DNA of the CDR3 is TGTGCCAGCAGGTCCCACCGGGACAGGCTCTACGAGCAGTACTTC. Translation: CASRSHRDRLYEQYF.

The V and J genes are TRBV9 and TRBJ2-4; 11 bases are shared with TRBD2. The junction had 9 bases not matched to a gene; V was cut back by 4 bases and J by 0 bases. The CDR3 has 18 amino acids. Germline V gives CDR1 SGDLS, CDR2 YYNGEE. CDR3 in amino acids: CASSLTSGVGLAKNIQYF. CDR3 in DNA: TGTGCCAGCAGCCTGACTAGCGGGGTGGGTCTAGCCAAAAACATTCAGTACTTC. The entire variable domain, with the rest obtained from reference TRBV9 and TRBJ2-4, is as follows: DSGVTQTPKHLITATGQRVTLRCSPRSGDLSVYWYQQSLDQGLQFLIQYYNGEERAKGNILERFSAQQFPDLHSELNLSSLELGDSALYFCASSLTSGVGLAKNIQYFGAGTRLSVL.

The chain recombines TRBV6-5 with TRBJ2-7, with a weak D call TRBD1 (6 bases). Trimming pared 7 bases from V and 5 bases from J, leaving 21 bases between. The CDR3 is made up of 15 amino acids. Germline-derived CDR1 and CDR2 are MNHEY and SVGAGI. DNA for the CDR3: TGTGCCAGCAACCCACGGGACGCAGGGGTGAACGAGCAGTACTTC. Translation: CASNPRDAGVNEQYF.

V gene TRBV4-1 combines with J gene TRBJ2-4; D may be TRBD1 (6 bases). The CDR3 covers 19 residues. The V end lost 4 bases, the J end lost 3 bases, and 25 bases lay between the germline ends. Germline V gene lookup returns CDR1 MGHRA and CDR2 YSYEKL. The CDR3 is CASSRIGGRQKIDKNIQYF. The CDR3 DNA is TGCGCCAGCAGCCGCATTGGGGGCCGACAGAAGATAGACAAAAACATTCAGTACTTC.

The chain couples TRBV27 to TRBJ1-5; 9 nucleotides line up with TRBD1. CDR3 size: 13 residues. Germline V CDR1 and CDR2: MNHEY, SMNVEV (reference sequence). V dropped 5 bases and J dropped 9; count of bases not matched to a gene: 5. Here the CDR3 reads CASSGQGKSPQHF. The CDR3 nucleotides read TGTGCCAGCAGTGGACAGGGGAAATCGCCCCAGCATTTT.

CDR3 DNA sequence: TGTGCCAGTAGTATCCCAGGACAGGGCTACGAGCAGTACTTC. This sequence encodes CASSIPGQGYEQYF. This chain joins TRBV19 and TRBJ2-7; 8 nucleotides agree with TRBD1. The germline V gene has CDR1 LNHDA and CDR2 SQIVND (reference sequence). V trimming: 3 bases; J trimming: 3 bases; junction bases outside the gene matches: 4. The CDR3 contains 14 residues. Together with reference TRBV19 and TRBJ2-7, the CDR3 gives the full variable domain: DGGITQSPKYLFRKEGQNVTLSCEQNLNHDAMYWYRQDPGQGLRLIYYSQIVNDFQKGDIAEGYSVSREKKESFPLTVTSAQKNPTAFYLCASSIPGQGYEQYFGPGTRLTVT.

V usage is TRBV12-3 or TRBV12-4 and J usage is TRBJ1-1, with unresolved D. V was cut by 3 bases and J by 1 base, with 6 bases left in between. The CDR3 has 13 amino acids. The chain's CDR3 is CASSFNRNTEAFF. CDR3 in DNA: TGTGCCAGCAGTTTCAACAGGAACACTGAAGCTTTCTTT.

The chain recombines TRBV2 with TRBJ1-5; possible D gene TRBD1, 6 bases. The CDR3 totals 18 residues. Looked up from germline, CDR1 is SNHLY and CDR2 is FYNNEI. V was trimmed by 5 bases and J by 0 bases, leaving 20 bases between them. The CDR3, as DNA: TGTGCCAGCAGTCCCCTGGCCGGCAGGGGATATAGCAATCAGCCCCAGCATTTT. Translated, it gives CASSPLAGRGYSNQPQHF.

This chain links TRBV6-2 or TRBV6-3 with TRBJ2-5; 8 bases agree with TRBD2. The junction had 4 bases not matched to a gene; V was cut back by 0 bases and J by 4 bases. CDR3 length equals 15 residues. Germline CDR1 and CDR2: MNHEY and SVGEGT. CDR3 region: CASSYSGTSRETQYF. As DNA, the CDR3 is TGTGCCAGCAGTTACTCGGGGACTAGTCGAGAGACCCAGTACTTC.

This chain connects TRBV7-6 to TRBJ2-5; no clear D gene. The germline V and J ends were trimmed by 1 base and 2 bases, with 8 bases remaining between them. This CDR3 spans 14 amino acids. Per germline, CDR1 SGHVS and CDR2 FNYEAQ. CDR3 sequence reads: CASSLGASQETQYF. The CDR3 region has the DNA TGTGCCAGCAGCTTAGGGGCGTCTCAAGAGACCCAGTACTTC.

This clone showed up just once. The chain employs TRBV7-6 and TRBJ2-5, with a possible D match to TRBD1 (6 bases). The germline gives CDR1 SGHVS, CDR2 FNYEAQ. The CDR3 length is 15 residues. V lost 4 bases and J lost 4, with 16 bases in between. The CDR3: CASSSQPTGSETQYF. The CDR3 bases are TGTGCCAGCAGCTCGCAACCCACAGGGTCAGAGACCCAGTACTTC. The full variable domain, its missing parts supplied by reference TRBV7-6 and TRBJ2-5, is GAGVSQSPRYKVTKRGQDVALRCDPISGHVSLYWYRQALGQGPEFLTYFNYEAQQDKSGLPNDRFSAERPEGSISTLTIQRTEQRDSAMYRCASSSQPTGSETQYFGPGTRLLVL.